This T cell receptor beta chain was identified during a study of blood T cell repertoires in COVID-19. Study details: The samples span acute and convalescent COVID-19 from the United States, Italy and Spain. PBMCs, B-cell-depleted T cells, or T cells were the source of the cDNA or gDNA that made up the material.

Original data processing: The authors estimated nucleated cell counts from reference gene primer amplification. The repertoire was sequenced with immunoSEQ multiplex PCR; TCRdb's copy has only in-frame clones and lacks some. Clone size and the V and J calls come from that table; the DNA yielded D and trimming. The data show approximately 300,000 clones, about 90% seen once. The CDR3 contains 14 residues. Trimming left V 0 bases short and J 3 bases short, with 7 bases between. Germline-derived CDR1 and CDR2 are SGHNT and YYREEE (reference sequence). This receptor was taken from a woman between 50 and 59 years old who had recovered from COVID-19. Sequencing was carried out using peripheral blood. V usage is TRBV5-4 and J usage is TRBJ2-4, with D possibly TRBD1 on 6 matching bases. The CDR3 coding sequence is TGTGCCAGCAGCTTGGAGGACAGCAAAAACATTCAGTACTTC. Its protein product is CASSLEDSKNIQYF.